This is a list of T cell receptor beta chains from one sample in a study of blood T cell repertoires in COVID-19. Profiling relied on immunoSEQ multiplex PCR, and the TCRdb table lists in-frame clones only, not all of them. The table lists a few hundred thousand clones, approximately 89% of them singletons, with 8% to 10% in the top ten. Material for sequencing was PBMCs or T cells enriched from blood (not recorded which). Every receptor here comes from a woman in her thirties or forties who had recovered from COVID-19. The CDR3 runs from the conserved cysteine through the conserved F or W. The D gene is left open where the match is weak. Size is omitted from some rows. Given values are once, few, many or a class for expanded clones.

J: TRBJ2-7
V: TRBV7-9
D: TRBD2
size: NA
DNA: TGTGCCAGCAGCTTCGGACTAGCGGGAACCTACGAGCAGTACTTC
CDR3: CASSFGLAGTYEQYF

J: TRBJ2-1
V: TRBV2
D: TRBD2
size: NA
DNA: TGTGCCAGCAGTGGAGGACTAGCGGATGACAATGAGCAGTTCTTC
CDR3: CASSGGLADDNEQFF

J: TRBJ1-5
V: TRBV19
D: NA
size: NA
DNA: TGTGCCAGTAGTATAGAGGGCACGAGGGGGATCCTTGATCAGCCCCAGCATTTT
CDR3: CASSIEGTRGILDQPQHF

J: TRBJ2-5
V: TRBV9
D: TRBD1
size: NA
DNA: TGTGCCAGCAGCGTAGACTCAGGGGGCTCAGAGACCCAGTACTTC
CDR3: CASSVDSGGSETQYF

J: TRBJ2-1
V: TRBV19
D: NA
size: NA
DNA: TGTGCCAGTAGCTCCGGGACAAGCTCCTACAATGAGCAGTTCTTC
CDR3: CASSSGTSSYNEQFF

J: TRBJ1-1
V: TRBV6-2/TRBV6-3
D: NA
size: few
DNA: TGTGCCAGCAGTTCACAGGGTTTTACTGAAGCTTTCTTT
CDR3: CASSSQGFTEAFF

J: TRBJ1-4
V: TRBV6-5
D: TRBD1
size: NA
DNA: TGTGCCAGCAGACCCGAGGGACAGGGGAATGAAAAACTGTTTTTT
CDR3: CASRPEGQGNEKLFF

J: TRBJ2-7
V: TRBV5-1
D: NA
size: NA
DNA: TGCGCCAGCAGCCCTTCCCTCTACGAGCAGTACTTC
CDR3: CASSPSLYEQYF

J: TRBJ2-3
V: TRBV28
D: TRBD2
size: NA
DNA: TGTGCCAGCATCCAGACTAGCGGCACAGATACGCAGTATTTT
CDR3: CASIQTSGTDTQYF

J: TRBJ1-1
V: TRBV9
D: TRBD1
size: NA
DNA: TGTGCCAGCAGCACCCAAGGACAGGGCACTGAAGCTTTCTTT
CDR3: CASSTQGQGTEAFF

J: TRBJ2-5
V: TRBV7-3
D: NA
size: NA
DNA: TGTGCCAGCAGCCCACAGGGAATCCAAGAGACCCAGTACTTC
CDR3: CASSPQGIQETQYF

J: TRBJ1-2
V: TRBV7-9
D: NA
size: NA
DNA: TGTGCCAGCAGCTTAGCTGGGCTCTATGGCTACACCTTC
CDR3: CASSLAGLYGYTF

J: TRBJ2-2
V: TRBV3-1/TRBV3-2
D: NA
size: NA
DNA: TGTGCCAGCAGCCAACTAAGGGACACATCCCTCCGGGCCGGGGAGCTGTTTTTT
CDR3: CASSQLRDTSLRAGELFF

J: TRBJ2-1
V: TRBV7-9
D: NA
size: NA
DNA: TGTGCCAGCAGCTCGAACTTGGACAATGAGCAGTTCTTC
CDR3: CASSSNLDNEQFF

J: TRBJ1-4
V: TRBV7-2
D: NA
size: NA
DNA: TGTGCCAGCAGCTTACAGTTACAGGAAAATGAAAAACTGTTTTTT
CDR3: CASSLQLQENEKLFF

J: TRBJ1-5
V: TRBV3-1/TRBV3-2
D: NA
size: NA
DNA: TGTGCCAGCAGCCGGGGAGTCGGGTGGGATCAGCCCCAGCATTTT
CDR3: CASSRGVGWDQPQHF

J: TRBJ1-1
V: TRBV7-2
D: TRBD1
size: NA
DNA: TGTGCCAGCAGCCTTCTCGGGACAGGGCATTTTGGGTACACTGAAGCTTTCTTT
CDR3: CASSLLGTGHFGYTEAFF

J: TRBJ1-1
V: TRBV5-8
D: NA
size: once
DNA: TGTGCCAGCAGTTTATTGGCGGGCGTAGGAATCACTGAAGCTTTCTTT
CDR3: CASSLLAGVGITEAFF

J: TRBJ2-3
V: TRBV5-1
D: TRBD2
size: NA
DNA: TGCGCCAGCAGCTTCGGTACTAGCGGGGGAGGAACAGATACGCAGTATTTT
CDR3: CASSFGTSGGGTDTQYF

J: TRBJ2-5
V: TRBV6-1
D: NA
size: NA
DNA: TGTGCCAGCAGTGAAGGTAGCCTCCAAGAGACCCAGTACTTC
CDR3: CASSEGSLQETQYF

J: TRBJ2-7
V: TRBV19
D: NA
size: NA
DNA: TGTGCCACCAATGGGGGGTCGTCCTACGAGCAGTACTTC
CDR3: CATNGGSSYEQYF

J: TRBJ1-1
V: TRBV14
D: NA
size: NA
DNA: TGTGCCAGCAGCCAGATACAGGGTGAAGCTTTCTTT
CDR3: CASSQIQGEAFF

J: TRBJ2-2
V: TRBV6-5
D: TRBD1
size: NA
DNA: TGTGCCAGCAGTTACCCGGACAGGGTGGACACCGGGGAGCTGTTTTTT
CDR3: CASSYPDRVDTGELFF

J: TRBJ2-3
V: TRBV7-2
D: NA
size: NA
DNA: TGTGCCAGCAGCTTAGGACTAGACACAGATACGCAGTATTTT
CDR3: CASSLGLDTDTQYF

J: TRBJ2-1
V: TRBV19
D: NA
size: once
DNA: TGTGCCAGTAGTATAGATAGGGGACACTACAATGAGCAGTTCTTC
CDR3: CASSIDRGHYNEQFF

J: TRBJ1-1
V: TRBV27
D: NA
size: NA
DNA: TGTGCCAGCAGTTTTACAGGGCGCACTGAAGCTTTCTTT
CDR3: CASSFTGRTEAFF

J: TRBJ2-1
V: TRBV18
D: TRBD2
size: NA
DNA: TGTGCCAGCTCATCGACTAGCGGGAGGCTTAATGAGCAGTTCTTC
CDR3: CASSSTSGRLNEQFF

J: TRBJ1-1
V: TRBV29-1
D: NA
size: NA
DNA: TGCAGCTCTGACCCTACAGGGAACACTGAAGCTTTCTTT
CDR3: CSSDPTGNTEAFF

J: TRBJ2-1
V: TRBV18
D: TRBD2
size: NA
DNA: TGTGCCAGCTCAGAGCTAGCGGGAACTCTTTACAATGAGCAGTTCTTC
CDR3: CASSELAGTLYNEQFF

J: TRBJ2-3
V: TRBV2
D: TRBD2
size: NA
DNA: TGTGCCAGCAGAGTAGCGGGGGGGCTTGAAGATACGCAGTATTTT
CDR3: CASRVAGGLEDTQYF

J: TRBJ2-5
V: TRBV7-3
D: NA
size: once
DNA: TGTGCCAGCAGCTTAGTGGCACAAGAGACCCAGTACTTC
CDR3: CASSLVAQETQYF

J: TRBJ2-7
V: TRBV7-9
D: TRBD2
size: NA
DNA: TGTGCCAGCAGCTTAGGGCCGGGACTAGCGGGGGGCGAGCAGTACTTC
CDR3: CASSLGPGLAGGEQYF

J: TRBJ2-2
V: TRBV9
D: TRBD2
size: NA
DNA: TGTGCCAGCAGCGAAGGAGCGGGAGGGAGGACCGGGGAGCTGTTTTTT
CDR3: CASSEGAGGRTGELFF

J: TRBJ2-7
V: TRBV5-4
D: TRBD2
size: NA
DNA: TGTGCCAGCAGCTTATTAGCGGGAGGGGGTGAGCAGTACTTC
CDR3: CASSLLAGGGEQYF

J: TRBJ2-1
V: TRBV30
D: NA
size: NA
DNA: TGTGCCTGGAGTGGGCAGGGGCATGATGGTGAGCAGTTCTTC
CDR3: CAWSGQGHDGEQFF

J: TRBJ2-4
V: TRBV28
D: TRBD1
size: NA
DNA: TGTGCCAGCAGTCAGCCGGGACAGGGCAAAAACATTCAGTACTTC
CDR3: CASSQPGQGKNIQYF

J: TRBJ1-2
V: TRBV2
D: TRBD1
size: NA
DNA: TGTGCCAGCGGGACAGGCAACTATGGCTACACCTTC
CDR3: CASGTGNYGYTF

J: TRBJ1-1
V: TRBV9
D: TRBD1
size: NA
DNA: TGTGCCAGCAGCTTTCAGGGGGCGGACACTGAAGCTTTCTTT
CDR3: CASSFQGADTEAFF

J: TRBJ1-1
V: TRBV7-9
D: NA
size: NA
DNA: TGTGCCAGCAGCTTAATGGCAGGGCCCGGTGAAGCTTTCTTT
CDR3: CASSLMAGPGEAFF

J: TRBJ1-4
V: TRBV19
D: TRBD1
size: NA
DNA: TGTGCCAGTAACCAGCCGGGACAGGCTAATGAAAAACTGTTTTTT
CDR3: CASNQPGQANEKLFF